This entry lists 18 T cell receptor beta chains sequenced from one sample in a study of blood T cell repertoires in COVID-19. Assay used: immunoSEQ multiplex PCR; TCRdb lists only in-frame clones, some missing. The repertoire holds around 80,000 clones, with about 83% as singletons. The source material was peripheral blood. Source of these receptors: a human donor in a cohort sampled during active COVID-19.

V usage is TRBV19 and J usage is TRBJ2-3, with 10 bases aligning to TRBD2. V gave up 6 bases and J gave up 3 bases; unmatched junction bases: 3. This CDR3 region has 14 residues. The germline gives CDR1 LNHDA, CDR2 SQIVND (reference sequence). CDR3 loop: CASSTLAGTDTQYF. The CDR3 bases are TGTGCCAGTAGCACACTAGCGGGGACAGATACGCAGTATTTT.

The chain couples TRBV7-2 to TRBJ2-5; D is perhaps TRBD2 (6 bases). Germline-derived CDR1 and CDR2 are SGHTA and FQGNSA. The CDR3 totals 14 residues. Trimming removed 1 base at V and 9 bases at J, with 15 bases between. The CDR3 DNA reads as TGTGCCAGCAGCTTAGGCGGGACTCAACAGGCCCAGTACTTC. This gives the protein CASSLGGTQQAQYF.

J is TRBJ2-1 and V is TRBV19; D not resolved. Trimming stripped 6 bases from V and 0 bases from J, with 12 bases between. Germline V gene sequence: CDR1 LNHDA, CDR2 SQIVND (reference sequence). CDR3 length: 15 residues. CDR3 sequence: CASSKAPGSYNEQFF. The DNA for the CDR3 is TGTGCCAGTAGCAAAGCCCCCGGCTCCTACAATGAGCAGTTCTTC.

V gene TRBV30 combines with J gene TRBJ1-5; 8 bases map to TRBD1. This CDR3 comprises 15 residues. Germline lookup yields CDR1 GTSNPN and CDR2 SVGIG (reference sequence). With V trimmed by 3 bases and J by 3 bases, 7 bases remained unmatched. The CDR3 region has the DNA TGTGCCTGGAGCGCGGGACAGGCTATCAATCAGCCCCAGCATTTT. Residues: CAWSAGQAINQPQHF.

This chain uses TRBV20-1 with TRBJ2-7; 12 bases are shared with TRBD2. In germline, CDR1 is DFQATT, CDR2 SNEGSKA (reference sequence). The junction had 10 bases not matched to a gene; V was cut back by 6 bases and J by 4 bases. The CDR3 sequence is 15 residues long. The CDR3 nucleotides are TGCAGTGCGAGTCCTACTAGCGGGAGGAAGTACGAGCAGTACTTC. As protein: CSASPTSGRKYEQYF.

V gene TRBV18 combines with J gene TRBJ1-1; 7 positions match TRBD1. V shed 6 bases and J 5 bases; nucleotides not matched to a gene: 18. CDR3 length: 17 residues. Germline assignment: CDR1 KGHSH and CDR2 LQKENI. CDR3 nucleotide sequence: TGTGCCAGCTCCCTATCGGGGCCGAGGAGGGGGCAAACTGAAGCTTTCTTT. It is translated as CASSLSGPRRGQTEAFF. Using reference TRBV18 and TRBJ1-1 for the parts outside the CDR3, the full variable domain is NAGVMQNPRHLVRRRGQEARLRCSPMKGHSHVYWYRQLPEEGLKFMVYLQKENIIDESGMPKERFSAEFPKEGPSILRIQQVVRGDSAAYFCASSLSGPRRGQTEAFFGQGTRLTVV.

The chain couples TRBV5-1 to TRBJ1-1; D not certain. The CDR3 covers 13 residues. V was shortened by 4 bases and J by 5 bases, with 12 bases between the two germline ends. Germline CDR1 SGHRS, CDR2 YFSETQ. The CDR3 coding sequence is TGCGCCAGCAGCCCGGGCGGGAAAACTGAAGCTTTCTTT. Encoded protein: CASSPGGKTEAFF.

The chain joins TRBV18 to TRBJ2-7; 7 nucleotides align to TRBD1. J gave up 7 bases and V 0 bases, and 9 bases lay outside the gene matches. Germline CDR1 and CDR2: KGHSH and LQKENI. This CDR3 has 15 residues. The CDR3 protein is CASSPPGDRVREQYF. The CDR3 DNA reads TGTGCCAGCTCACCACCGGGAGACAGGGTCAGGGAGCAGTACTTC.

CDR3 in amino acids: CSVRNGGAHEQFF. The CDR3 DNA sequence: TGCAGCGTTCGCAACGGGGGGGCTCATGAGCAGTTCTTC. The chain employs TRBV29-1 and TRBJ2-1; 8 bases fit TRBD2. Germline loops: CDR1 SQVTM, CDR2 ANQGSEA. The junction had 8 bases not matched to a gene; V was cut back by 5 bases and J by 8 bases. The CDR3 runs to 13 residues.

The chain joins TRBV10-2 to TRBJ2-1; 8 bases fit TRBD2. The CDR3 has 15 residues. Trimming at V came to 8 bases and at J to 0 bases, leaving 6 bases not matched to a gene. The germline V gene encodes CDR1 WSHSY and CDR2 SAAADI. As DNA, the CDR3 is TGCGCCAGCGGAGCGGGAGCCAGCTCCTACAATGAGCAGTTCTTC. Amino acids: CASGAGASSYNEQFF.

V usage is TRBV6-5 and J usage is TRBJ2-7; the D gene is possibly TRBD2 (5 bases). This CDR3 comprises 13 residues. Germline loops: CDR1 MNHEY, CDR2 SVGAGI. The V and J ends lost 2 bases and 5 bases respectively, with 10 bases between them. CDR3 DNA sequence: TGTGCCAGCAGTTACCGAAGGCGGGACGAGCAGTACTTC. This gives the protein CASSYRRRDEQYF.

The rearrangement links TRBV30 to TRBJ1-1, with 7 bases aligning to TRBD1. This CDR3 contains 11 residues. The ends lost 8 bases at V and 11 bases at J; junction bases unmatched: 11. Germline-derived CDR1 and CDR2 are GTSNPN and SVGIG (reference sequence). CDR3 region: CAKVRQGMAFF. The CDR3 DNA reads TGTGCCAAAGTCCGACAGGGAATGGCTTTCTTT.

The V and J genes are TRBV24-1 and TRBJ1-1; D gene uncertain. Trimming took off 6 bases at V and 0 bases at J, with 7 bases between the two ends. The CDR3 is made up of 13 amino acids. Germline CDR1 and CDR2: KGHDR and SFDVKD. CDR3 in DNA: TGTGCCACCAGTCGGGGTATGAACACTGAAGCTTTCTTT. It encodes CATSRGMNTEAFF.

The chain uses TRBV6-5 and TRBJ2-2, with D maybe TRBD1 (5 bases). The germline V gene encodes CDR1 MNHEY and CDR2 SVGAGI. The V end lost 5 bases, the J end lost 6 bases, and 16 bases lay between the germline ends. This CDR3 region has 15 residues. CDR3 protein: CASSQYRQPAGELFF. CDR3 bases: TGTGCCAGCAGTCAATACCGACAGCCCGCCGGGGAGCTGTTTTTT.

This chain links TRBV5-1 with TRBJ2-1, with 10 bases fitting TRBD2. This CDR3 has 17 amino acids. V trimming: 3 bases; J trimming: 7 bases; junction bases outside the gene matches: 13. Per the germline V gene, CDR1 is SGHRS and CDR2 is YFSETQ. The CDR3, as DNA: TGCGCCAGCAGCTCCCCCAAACTAGCGGGGAGTAGGAATGAGCAGTTCTTC. Translated: CASSSPKLAGSRNEQFF. The full variable domain, rest sourced from reference TRBV5-1 and TRBJ2-1, is KAGVTQTPRYLIKTRGQQVTLSCSPISGHRSVSWYQQTPGQGLQFLFEYFSETQRNKGNFPGRFSGRQFSNSRSEMNVSTLELGDSALYLCASSSPKLAGSRNEQFFGPGTRLTVL.

The V gene is TRBV19, the J gene TRBJ2-5; the match to TRBD1 covers 8 bases. Germline V lookup: CDR1 LNHDA, CDR2 SQIVND (reference sequence). The junction had 13 bases not matched to a gene; V was cut back by 5 bases and J by 2 bases. The CDR3 loop spans 17 amino acids. CDR3 nucleotides: TGTGCCAGTAGTGGCGGACAGGGTAAAAGGGATCAAGAGACCCAGTACTTC. Protein: CASSGGQGKRDQETQYF.

The CDR3 region is CASSQDQGGTQYF. Written as DNA, the CDR3 is TGCGCCAGCAGCCAAGATCAGGGGGGGACCCAGTACTTC. This chain links TRBV4-1 with TRBJ2-5; TRBD1 might be the D (7 bases). The V end was cut by 0 bases, the J end by 7 bases, with 9 bases between. Germline CDR1 is MGHRA and CDR2 is YSYEKL. The CDR3 extends over 13 amino acids.

This clone was observed a handful of times. The chain uses TRBV6-4 and TRBJ2-3; 8 bases match TRBD1. CDR3 size: 15 residues. Trimming took 2 bases from V and 1 from J; bases not matched to a gene: 2. Germline lookup yields CDR1 MRHNA and CDR2 SNTAGT. DNA of the CDR3: TGTGCCAGCAGTGACCAGGGACAGGGCACAGATACGCAGTATTTT. Its protein is CASSDQGQGTDTQYF.